Each of the 30 T cell receptor beta chains below was sequenced from the same sample in a study of cytomegalovirus exposure and HLA in healthy donors. The PCR was carried out with 60 Vbeta primers and 13 Jbeta primers. Sequencing used immunoSEQ multiplex PCR; TCRdb keeps in-frame clones, though not all of them. The sample carries 150,000 to 200,000 clones, roughly 70% recorded once. What was sequenced was PBMCs. The receptors were sampled from a male donor in good health and CMV-seronegative.

This sequence joins TRBV11-3 and TRBJ2-5, with D possibly being TRBD2 (5 bases). Judging by the DNA end, TRBJ2-7 fits better; the J call may be wrong. The germline gives CDR1 SGHNT, CDR2 YENEEA. There are 13 residues in the CDR3. The CDR3 DNA is TGTGCCAGCAGTCCAAGCGGAGGAGACGAGCAGTACTTC. This translates into CASSPSGGDEQYF.

The gene calls are TRBV11-2 and TRBJ2-1; possibly TRBD1 for D (6 bases). Trimming took off 2 bases at V and 4 bases at J, with 12 bases between the two ends. Per germline, CDR1 SGHAT and CDR2 FQNNGV. This CDR3 is 15 amino acids long. This CDR3 reads CASSLLGGVYNEQFF. The CDR3 DNA is TGTGCCAGCAGCTTATTAGGGGGAGTTTACAATGAGCAGTTCTTC.

The V and J genes are TRBV7-9 and TRBJ1-1, with TRBD1 as a possible D gene (6 bases). Trimming took 4 bases from V and 5 from J, leaving 26 bases between them. CDR1 and CDR2 from the germline V gene are SEHNR and FQNEAQ (reference sequence). The CDR3 covers 18 residues. The CDR3 protein is CASSSQETGGSRRTEAFF. As DNA, the CDR3 is TGTGCCAGCAGCTCACAAGAGACAGGTGGCTCGAGGCGGACTGAAGCTTTCTTT.

This clone was observed a single time. This chain connects TRBV12-5 to TRBJ2-7, with unresolved D. CDR1 is LGHNT and CDR2 is FRNRAP in the germline V gene. Trimming took off 7 bases at V and 6 bases at J, with 13 bases between the two ends. The CDR3 runs 12 residues. The CDR3 bases are TGTGCTAGTGCGAGGAGCGAAGGCGAGCAGTACTTC. Amino acid sequence: CASARSEGEQYF. Drawing the rest from reference TRBV12-5 and TRBJ2-7, the complete variable domain is DARVTQTPRHKVTEMGQEVTMRCQPILGHNTVFWYRQTMMQGLELLAYFRNRAPLDDSGMPKDRFSAEMPDATLATLKIQPSEPRDSAVYFCASARSEGEQYFGPGTRLTVT.

The chain has TRBV11-2 and TRBJ1-2, with 7 bases identical to TRBD1. The junction had 4 bases not matched to a gene; V was cut back by 4 bases and J by 2 bases. The CDR3 extends over 14 amino acids. The germline V gene encodes CDR1 SGHAT and CDR2 FQNNGV. The CDR3 loop is CASSSLQGNYGYTF. In DNA form, the CDR3 reads TGTGCCAGCAGCTCTTTACAGGGGAACTATGGCTACACCTTC.

J is TRBJ2-7 and V is TRBV28, with 7 bases matching TRBD1. The CDR3 covers 17 residues. From germline, CDR1 is MDHEN and CDR2 SYDVKM. Germline trimming cut 4 bases from V and 5 bases from J; bases unmatched to any gene: 17. CDR3 sequence reads: CASSSITRTGGPNEQYF. The CDR3 region has the DNA TGTGCCAGCAGTTCAATAACTCGGACAGGCGGTCCCAACGAGCAGTACTTC.

This chain joins TRBV15 and TRBJ1-4, with a weak D call TRBD1 (6 bases). Germline V gene sequence: CDR1 LNHNV, CDR2 YYDKDF (reference sequence). The CDR3 consists of 13 residues. V was cut by 5 bases and J by 5 bases, with 9 bases left in between. CDR3 sequence (DNA): TGTGCCACCAGCGGACAGATAAATGAAAAACTGTTTTTT. It specifies CATSGQINEKLFF.

The chain combines TRBV10-1 with TRBJ2-7; 10 nucleotides match TRBD1. The germline V gene encodes CDR1 WNHNN and CDR2 SYGVQD (reference sequence). The CDR3 runs 16 residues. The V segment lost 5 bases and the J segment 6 bases; nucleotides outside the gene matches: 13. CDR3 sequence (DNA): TGCGCCAGCAGTTTTGACAGGGGGCCCCCCGAGGGCGAGCAGTACTTC. Its protein product is CASSFDRGPPEGEQYF.

The chain recombines TRBV7-3 with TRBJ2-7, with unresolved D. The CDR3 runs to 13 residues. V was pared by 4 bases and J by 6 bases, with 13 bases between. Germline CDR1 is SGHTA and CDR2 is FQGTGA. CDR3 nucleotides: TGTGCCAGCAGCTATCCCGACAATAGCGAGCAGTACTTC. Protein: CASSYPDNSEQYF. The full variable domain, completed using reference TRBV7-3 and TRBJ2-7, is GAGVSQTPSNKVTEKGKYVELRCDPISGHTALYWYRQSLGQGPEFLIYFQGTGAADDSGLPNDRFFAVRPEGSVSTLKIQRTERGDSAVYLCASSYPDNSEQYFGPGTRLTVT.

V usage is TRBV5-8 and J usage is TRBJ1-1; the D gene is possibly TRBD1 (5 bases). The length of the CDR3 is 14 residues. Germline assignment: CDR1 SGHTS and CDR2 YDEGEE. Trimming stripped 0 bases from V and 5 bases from J, with 11 bases between. CDR3 sequence: CASSLAGAGTEAFF. The CDR3 DNA is TGTGCCAGCAGCTTGGCTGGGGCAGGGACTGAAGCTTTCTTT.

The J gene is TRBJ1-1, the V gene TRBV6-6, with D maybe TRBD1 (6 bases). The CDR3 is made up of 14 amino acids. From germline, CDR1 is MNHNY and CDR2 SVGAGI (reference sequence). Trimming took 5 bases from V and 1 from J, leaving 11 bases between them. The CDR3 region is CASSLDRRNTEAFF. The DNA of the CDR3 is TGTGCCAGCAGTCTAGACAGGCGGAACACTGAAGCTTTCTTT.

The chain uses TRBV7-9 and TRBJ1-4; 11 bases agree with TRBD1. Germline V lookup: CDR1 SEHNR, CDR2 FQNEAQ (reference sequence). The CDR3 is 18 residues long. V shed 5 bases, J shed 6 bases, and the junction held 14 bases outside the gene matches. As DNA, the CDR3 is TGTGCCAGCAGCCCCAGGACAGGGGGCGTTTCGTTGGATGAAAAACTGTTTTTT. This gives the protein CASSPRTGGVSLDEKLFF.

J is TRBJ2-7 and V is TRBV18; a weak D match, TRBD2 (5 bases). Per the germline V gene, CDR1 is KGHSH and CDR2 is LQKENI. The CDR3 has 15 residues. Trimming cost V 4 bases and J 2 bases, with 15 bases left between them. CDR3 in DNA: TGTGCCAGCTCACAAGCGGAACTCTCGACCTACGAGCAGTACTTC. Amino acid sequence: CASSQAELSTYEQYF.

The chain carries TRBV2 and TRBJ1-2, with D maybe TRBD1 (6 bases). CDR3 length equals 15 residues. Germline V gene lookup returns CDR1 SNHLY and CDR2 FYNNEI. V gave up 6 bases and J gave up 4 bases, with 18 bases separating them. Written as DNA, the CDR3 is TGTGCCAGCAGAGAGGACAGCCCGCTGGGCTATGGCTACACCTTC. This codes for CASREDSPLGYGYTF.

The chain carries TRBV28 and TRBJ1-4, with no clear D. Trimming stripped 6 bases from V and 3 bases from J, with 20 bases between. CDR3 length: 17 amino acids. Germline CDR1 MDHEN, CDR2 SYDVKM. The CDR3 nucleotides read TGTGCCAGCAGCGACCCGCCGGGTCGCCGGGCTAATGAAAAACTGTTTTTT. As protein: CASSDPPGRRANEKLFF.

The gene calls are TRBV6-4 and TRBJ2-2, with D maybe TRBD1 (6 bases). Trimming took 4 bases from V and 1 from J, leaving 7 bases between them. Germline V CDR1 and CDR2: MRHNA, SNTAGT. The CDR3 totals 14 residues. The CDR3 region has the DNA TGTGCCAGCAGTGTACAGGGGAACACCGGGGAGCTGTTTTTT. It encodes CASSVQGNTGELFF.

The rearrangement links TRBV7-2 to TRBJ2-3; TRBD2 matches at 8 bases. CDR3 length equals 17 residues. Germline V lookup: CDR1 SGHTA, CDR2 FQGNSA. V was pared by 1 base and J by 0 bases, with 6 bases of the junction left unmatched. The CDR3 here is CASSLGVAGISTDTQYF. The CDR3, as DNA: TGTGCCAGCAGCTTAGGTGTAGCGGGGATAAGCACAGATACGCAGTATTTT.

This clone came up once. The gene calls are TRBV7-6 and TRBJ1-3; D gene unclear. This CDR3 contains 14 residues. In germline, CDR1 is SGHVS, CDR2 FNYEAQ. V was pared by 0 bases and J by 4 bases, with 7 bases between. In DNA form, the CDR3 reads TGTGCCAGCAGCTTAGCGAGCAGGGGAAACACCATATATTTT. It translates to CASSLASRGNTIYF.

The chain joins TRBV30 to TRBJ2-5, with 10 positions matching TRBD1. With 1 base clipped from V and 6 bases from J, the junction kept 5 bases outside the gene matches. The germline gives CDR1 GTSNPN, CDR2 SVGIG (reference sequence). The CDR3 length is 14 residues. Here the CDR3 DNA reads TGTGCCTGGAGTGCGGGGACAGGGGACCAGACCCAGTACTTC. Translation gives CAWSAGTGDQTQYF.

This rearrangement joins TRBV2 to TRBJ2-2; D not resolved. CDR3 length: 14 amino acids. Trimming left V 11 bases short and J 0 bases short, with 13 bases between. Germline V lookup: CDR1 SNHLY, CDR2 FYNNEI. CDR3 in amino acids: CALLTQTNTGELFF. In DNA, the CDR3 is TGTGCCCTCTTAACCCAGACGAACACCGGGGAGCTGTTTTTT.

In its sample, this clone was seen a few times. The gene calls are TRBV7-9 and TRBJ1-2; 7 bases fit TRBD1. Germline-derived CDR1 and CDR2 are SEHNR and FQNEAQ (reference sequence). With 5 bases clipped from V and 8 bases from J, the junction kept 8 bases outside the gene matches. This CDR3 contains 13 residues. CDR3 sequence: CASSGRQGDGYTF. The CDR3 nucleotides are TGTGCCAGCAGCGGTAGACAGGGTGACGGCTACACCTTC.

This chain links TRBV9 with TRBJ2-3, with 8 nucleotides matching TRBD2. This CDR3 region has 16 residues. V trimming: 0 bases; J trimming: 4 bases; junction bases outside the gene matches: 7. From germline, CDR1 is SGDLS and CDR2 YYNGEE. In DNA, the CDR3 is TGTGCCAGCAGCGTAGCCGGACGGGGGGGGGCAGATACGCAGTATTTT. Translation: CASSVAGRGGADTQYF. Combining the CDR3 with reference TRBV9 and TRBJ2-3 gives the whole variable domain DSGVTQTPKHLITATGQRVTLRCSPRSGDLSVYWYQQSLDQGLQFLIQYYNGEERAKGNILERFSAQQFPDLHSELNLSSLELGDSALYFCASSVAGRGGADTQYFGPGTRLTVL.

The V gene is TRBV7-7, the J gene TRBJ2-5; 13 bases are shared with TRBD2. This CDR3 is 15 amino acids long. Unmatched junction bases numbered 4, after V lost 6 bases and J lost 3 bases. The germline V gene has CDR1 SSHAT and CDR2 FNYEAQ (reference sequence). This chain's CDR3 is CASSQGLAGEETQYF. CDR3 coding DNA: TGTGCCAGCAGTCAAGGACTAGCGGGAGAAGAGACCCAGTACTTC.

The chain is built from TRBV11-2 and TRBJ1-4, with D maybe TRBD1 (5 bases). The CDR3 loop spans 13 amino acids. Per germline, CDR1 SGHAT and CDR2 FQNNGV. Between the trimmed V and J ends, which lost 5 bases and 5 bases, there was a span of 9 bases. In DNA form, the CDR3 reads TGTGCCAGCAGCCCGACAGCAAATGAAAAACTGTTTTTT. It specifies CASSPTANEKLFF.

In its sample, this clone was seen once. The V call is TRBV18, the J call TRBJ2-7; 9 bases are a match to TRBD1. The CDR3 contains 15 residues. The V gene end was trimmed by 3 bases and the J gene end by 2 bases; junction bases not matched to a gene: 5. Germline-derived CDR1 and CDR2 are KGHSH and LQKENI. CDR3 sequence: CASSPPGTGTYEQYF. CDR3 nucleotide sequence: TGTGCCAGCTCACCTCCGGGGACAGGGACCTACGAGCAGTACTTC.

The chain combines TRBV6-5 with TRBJ2-7; 9 nucleotides line up with TRBD1. The CDR3 extends over 16 amino acids. V dropped 0 bases and J dropped 6; count of bases not matched to a gene: 9. Germline V CDR1 and CDR2: MNHEY, SVGAGI. The CDR3 loop is CASSYSRGQGKAEQYF. The CDR3 DNA is TGTGCCAGCAGTTACTCGAGGGGACAGGGTAAAGCCGAGCAGTACTTC.

This chain uses TRBV5-4 with TRBJ2-7, with no clear D. CDR1 is SGHNT, CDR2 YYREEE, per germline (reference sequence). V lost 5 bases to trimming and J lost 3 bases, with 9 bases between them. The CDR3 length is 12 residues. CDR3 loop: CASSDSGYEQYF. In DNA, the CDR3 is TGTGCCAGCAGTGATTCAGGCTACGAGCAGTACTTC.

This chain joins TRBV5-1 and TRBJ1-1; a possible D gene is TRBD1 (5 bases). The germline V gene encodes CDR1 SGHRS and CDR2 YFSETQ. The CDR3 is 13 amino acids. V gave up 4 bases and J gave up 5 bases, with 12 bases separating them. DNA of the CDR3: TGCGCCAGCAGCGGGCAGGGTGGGACTGAAGCTTTCTTT. It yields the protein CASSGQGGTEAFF.

This clone was picked up one time. The chain employs TRBV4-1 and TRBJ1-1, with D tentatively TRBD1 (5 bases). Germline V gene data show CDR1 as MGHRA and CDR2 as YSYEKL. This CDR3 has 14 residues. V lost 4 bases, J lost 1 base, and 10 bases lay in between. CDR3 sequence reads: CASSPGLRNTEAFF. The CDR3 DNA sequence: TGCGCCAGCAGCCCGGGACTTAGGAACACTGAAGCTTTCTTT.

V gene TRBV2 combines with J gene TRBJ2-2; 9 nucleotides line up with TRBD2. The CDR3 is 15 amino acids. Germline CDR1 and CDR2: SNHLY and FYNNEI. V shed 4 bases, J shed 2 bases, and the junction held 2 bases outside the gene matches. The CDR3 sequence is CASSGLAVNTGELFF. The CDR3 DNA follows: TGTGCCAGCAGTGGACTAGCGGTTAACACCGGGGAGCTGTTTTTT.